This T cell receptor (beta chain) is from a study of blood T cell repertoires in COVID-19. Across the study: Specimens from acute and convalescent COVID-19 originated in the United States, Italy and Spain. PBMCs, B-cell-depleted T cells, or T cells provided the cDNA or gDNA that made up the material.

Germline V CDR1 and CDR2: SNHLY, FYNNEI. V shed 7 bases and J shed 4 bases, with 32 bases lying between them. The CDR3 totals 20 residues. The authors' processing: Reference gene primer amplification gave nucleated cell count estimates. Method: immunoSEQ multiplex PCR; TCRdb's copy keeps in-frame clones and lacks some. From that table come the V and J calls and clone size; the DNA was used to work out D and trimming. The sample holds under 250,000 clones; 80% to 90% are singletons and the top ten take more than 4%. The count of this clone is one. The clonotype originates from a middle-aged man with acute or convalescent COVID-19. V and J are TRBV2 and TRBJ2-1; tentatively, D is TRBD2 (6 bases). Input material: peripheral blood. The DNA of the CDR3 is TGTGCCAGCACCCCGACCCGTACAGAGCGACTACTAGCCCAATACAATGAGCAGTTCTTC. It encodes CASTPTRTERLLAQYNEQFF.